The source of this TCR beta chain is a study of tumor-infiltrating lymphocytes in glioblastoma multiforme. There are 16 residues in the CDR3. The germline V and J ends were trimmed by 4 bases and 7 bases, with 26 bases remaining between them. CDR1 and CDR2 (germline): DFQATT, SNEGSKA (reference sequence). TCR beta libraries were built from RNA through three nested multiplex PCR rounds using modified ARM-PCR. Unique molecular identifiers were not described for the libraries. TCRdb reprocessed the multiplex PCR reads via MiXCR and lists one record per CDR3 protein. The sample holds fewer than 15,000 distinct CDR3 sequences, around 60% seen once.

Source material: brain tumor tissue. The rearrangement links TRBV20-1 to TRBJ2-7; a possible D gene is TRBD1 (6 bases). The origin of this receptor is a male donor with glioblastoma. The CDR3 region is CSAIEEQGVSRGEQYF. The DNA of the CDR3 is TGCAGTGCTATAGAGGAACAGGGAGTTAGCCGGGGTGAGCAGTACTTC.